This passage covers 7 T cell receptor beta chains from one sample sequenced in a study of CD8+CD57+ T cells in acquired aplastic anemia. Previously, flow cytometry had revealed CD8+CD57+ cell expansion in the patients chosen for sequencing. Researchers used genomic DNA as the template to profile TCR beta VDJ and CDR3. TCRdb fed the reads into MiXCR, producing one record per CDR3 protein. The profile shows 150,000 to 200,000 distinct CDR3 sequences, 65% to 75% of them singletons. Sequenced sample: sorted CD4+, CD8+, or CD8+CD57+ T cells (not recorded which) from PBMCs. These receptors originate from a human donor with aplastic anemia.

This chain's CDR3 is CSARDRGQLKNTIYF. The CDR3 DNA sequence: TGCAGTGCTAGGGACAGGGGACAATTAAAAAACACCATATATTTT. The chain couples TRBV20-1 to TRBJ1-3, with TRBD1 matching 9 bases. The CDR3 consists of 15 residues. Germline CDR1 and CDR2: DFQATT and SNEGSKA (reference sequence). The V and J ends lost 3 bases and 6 bases, in that order; junction bases with no gene match: 9.

V gene TRBV2 combines with J gene TRBJ1-2, with D unresolved. Between the trimmed V and J ends, which lost 6 bases and 7 bases, there was a span of 18 bases. This CDR3 has 14 residues. Looked up from germline, CDR1 is SNHLY and CDR2 is FYNNEI. CDR3 in DNA: TGTGCCAGCAGGGCGGGCCCTCGAGCGGGTGGCTACACCTTC. Amino acid sequence: CASRAGPRAGGYTF.

The chain carries TRBV20-1 and TRBJ2-7; TRBD1 might be the D (6 bases). V lost 0 bases and J 1 base, leaving 16 bases between the germline ends. CDR1 is DFQATT and CDR2 is SNEGSKA in the germline V gene (reference sequence). The CDR3 extends over 16 amino acids. The CDR3 nucleotides are TGCAGTGCTAGAGACGGAGGACAGCGATGGTCCTACGAGCAGTACTTC. Protein product: CSARDGGQRWSYEQYF.

J is TRBJ1-2 and V is TRBV19, with TRBD1 identical over 7 bases. J lost 3 bases, V lost 6 bases, and 7 bases had no gene match. Germline CDR1 and CDR2: LNHDA and SQIVND (reference sequence). This CDR3 is built from 14 residues. The CDR3 bases are TGTGCCAGTAGACAGGACAGGCGAGACTATGGCTACACCTTC. This sequence encodes CASRQDRRDYGYTF.

This clonotype has only a few counts. CDR3 in DNA: TGTGCCATCAGGCAGTACGGTGAAGCTTTCTTT. Translating it yields CAIRQYGEAFF. The chain recombines TRBV10-3 with TRBJ1-1; D is ambiguous. This CDR3 comprises 11 residues. V lost 6 bases, J lost 7 bases, and 9 bases lay in between. Per germline, CDR1 ENHRY and CDR2 SYGVKD.

This clonotype has a handful of counts. V gene TRBV24-1 combines with J gene TRBJ2-3; D remains unclear. Germline V gene data show CDR1 as KGHDR and CDR2 as SFDVKD. Trimming left V 3 bases short and J 5 bases short, with 14 bases between. The CDR3 runs to 15 residues. The CDR3 coding sequence is TGTGCCACCAGTGATCCCGCTACCTTAGAAGATACGCAGTATTTT. It specifies CATSDPATLEDTQYF.

The rearrangement links TRBV12-3 or TRBV12-4 to TRBJ1-1; D is uncertain. The CDR3 is made up of 14 amino acids. The ends were cut back, 4 bases at V and 1 base at J, with 10 bases in the middle. The CDR3 sequence: CASSWARKNTEAFF. The CDR3 DNA reads TGTGCCAGCAGTTGGGCAAGAAAGAACACTGAAGCTTTCTTT.